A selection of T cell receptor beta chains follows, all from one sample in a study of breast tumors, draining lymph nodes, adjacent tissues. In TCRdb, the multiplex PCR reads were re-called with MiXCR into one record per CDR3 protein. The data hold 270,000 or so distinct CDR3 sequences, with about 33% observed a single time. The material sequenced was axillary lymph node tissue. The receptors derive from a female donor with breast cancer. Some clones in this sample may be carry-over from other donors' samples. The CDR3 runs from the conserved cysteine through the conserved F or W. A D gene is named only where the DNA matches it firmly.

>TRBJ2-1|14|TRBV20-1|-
CSATAGSAVTEQFF
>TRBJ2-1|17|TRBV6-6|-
CASSYDPTGRSYNEQFF
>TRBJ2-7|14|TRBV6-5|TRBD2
CASRQRFPEAGAHF
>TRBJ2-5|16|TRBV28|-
CASRSLVRGLQETQYF
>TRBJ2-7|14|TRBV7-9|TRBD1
CASSHEGTGIEQYF
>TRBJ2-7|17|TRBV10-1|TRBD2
CASSEAGPGLAGYEQYF
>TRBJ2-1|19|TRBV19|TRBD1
CASSPAGTGVILGGNEQFF
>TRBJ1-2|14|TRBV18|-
CASSPDKVDYGYTF
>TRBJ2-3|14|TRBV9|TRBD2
CASSRLAGADTQYF
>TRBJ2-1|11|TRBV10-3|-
CANPKANEQFF
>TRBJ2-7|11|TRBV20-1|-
CSARVGVGQYF
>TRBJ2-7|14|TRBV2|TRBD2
CASPSGTSEYEQYF
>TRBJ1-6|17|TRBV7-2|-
CASSLLGRVGCNSPLYF
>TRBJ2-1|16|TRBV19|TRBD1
CASSIRGTGVYNEQFF
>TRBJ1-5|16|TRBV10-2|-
CASSEAPGNSNQPQHF
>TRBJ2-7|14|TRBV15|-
CATSRGVNRHEQYF
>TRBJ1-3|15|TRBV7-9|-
CASSLDIRSGNTIYF
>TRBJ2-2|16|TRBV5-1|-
CASSLATGTNTGELFF
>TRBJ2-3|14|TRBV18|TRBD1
CASSLGRTGDTQYF
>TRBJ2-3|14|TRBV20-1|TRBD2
CSARGSASGSLRYF
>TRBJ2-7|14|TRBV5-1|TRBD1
CASSWGQGKYEQYF
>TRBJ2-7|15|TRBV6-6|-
CASSHRGGRSSEQYF